This T cell receptor (beta chain) appears in the sequencing data of a study of T-cell memory formation after mild COVID-19. Study details: TCR clusters were largely donor specific. Findings and limits, study-wide: There were some responding clones in pre-infection memory, which suggested that cross-reactive memory had joined.

This CDR3 spans 15 amino acids. With V trimmed by 2 bases and J by 5 bases, 3 bases remained unmatched. The germline gives CDR1 KGHDR, CDR2 SFDVKD. 5'RACE primed from the constant segment yielded TCR alpha and TCR beta cDNA libraries bearing sample barcodes and UMIs. TCRdb fed the 5' RACE reads into MiXCR, producing one record per CDR3 protein. The sample shows about 170,000 distinct CDR3 sequences, around 13% of them seen only once. Worth noting for this clonotype: Antigen specificity is unknown.

The TCR was taken from a man aged 18 to 30 who had mild COVID-19 (a few samples of this study predate the infection). Cell type and time point are not known. V usage is TRBV24-1 and J usage is TRBJ2-5; 11 bases line up with TRBD1. The source material was PBMCs or a T cell subset sorted from them (not recorded which). The CDR3 region has the DNA TGTGCCACCAGTGATTCCGGGACAGGGGGGGAGACCCAGTACTTC. Protein product: CATSDSGTGGETQYF.